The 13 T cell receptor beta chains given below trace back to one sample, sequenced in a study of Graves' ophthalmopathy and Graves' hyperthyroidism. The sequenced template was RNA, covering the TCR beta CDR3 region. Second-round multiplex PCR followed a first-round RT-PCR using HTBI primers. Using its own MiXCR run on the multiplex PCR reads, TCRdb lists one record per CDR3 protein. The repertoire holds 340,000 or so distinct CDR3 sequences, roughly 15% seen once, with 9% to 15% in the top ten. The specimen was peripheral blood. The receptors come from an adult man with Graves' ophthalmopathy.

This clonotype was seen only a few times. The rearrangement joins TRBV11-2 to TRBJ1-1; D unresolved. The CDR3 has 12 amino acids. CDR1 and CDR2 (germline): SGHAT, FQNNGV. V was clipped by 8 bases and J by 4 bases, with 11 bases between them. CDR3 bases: TGTGCCAGCCTCGGGTGGGGCACTGAAGCTTTCTTT. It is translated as CASLGWGTEAFF.

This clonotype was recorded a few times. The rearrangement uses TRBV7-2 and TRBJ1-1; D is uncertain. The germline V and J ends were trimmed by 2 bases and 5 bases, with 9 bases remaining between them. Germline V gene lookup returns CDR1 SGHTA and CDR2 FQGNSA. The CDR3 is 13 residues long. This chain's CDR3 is CASSLSDYTEAFF. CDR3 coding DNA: TGTGCCAGCAGCTTATCGGATTATACTGAAGCTTTCTTT.

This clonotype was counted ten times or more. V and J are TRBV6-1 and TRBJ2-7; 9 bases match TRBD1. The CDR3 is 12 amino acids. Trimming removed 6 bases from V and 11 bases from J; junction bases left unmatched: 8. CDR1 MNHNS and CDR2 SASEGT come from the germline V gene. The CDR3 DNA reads TGTGCCAGCAGCCGCGGGGACAGGGAAAAGTACTTC. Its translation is CASSRGDREKYF.

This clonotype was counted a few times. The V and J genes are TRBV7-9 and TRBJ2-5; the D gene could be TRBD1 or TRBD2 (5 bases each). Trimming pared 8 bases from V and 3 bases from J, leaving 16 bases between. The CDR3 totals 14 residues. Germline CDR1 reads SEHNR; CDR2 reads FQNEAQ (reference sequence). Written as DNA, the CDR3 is TGTGCCAGCCGACTGGGGACCCAGGAAGAGACCCAGTACTTC. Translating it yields CASRLGTQEETQYF. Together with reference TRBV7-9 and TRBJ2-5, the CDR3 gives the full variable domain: DTGVSQNPRHKITKRGQNVTFRCDPISEHNRLYWYRQTLGQGPEFLTYFQNEAQLEKSRLLSDRFSAERPKGSFSTLEIQRTEQGDSAMYLCASRLGTQEETQYFGPGTRLLVL.

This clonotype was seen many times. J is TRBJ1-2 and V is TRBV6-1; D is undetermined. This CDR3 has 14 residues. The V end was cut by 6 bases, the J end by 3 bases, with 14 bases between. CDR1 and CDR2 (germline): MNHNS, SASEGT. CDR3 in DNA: TGTGCCAGCAGGGATGGGGTCAGTGACTATGGCTACACCTTC. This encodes CASRDGVSDYGYTF.

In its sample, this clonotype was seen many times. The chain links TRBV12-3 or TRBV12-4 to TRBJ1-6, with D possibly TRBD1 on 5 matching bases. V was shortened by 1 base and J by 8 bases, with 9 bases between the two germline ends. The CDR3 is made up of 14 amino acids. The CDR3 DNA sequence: TGTGCCAGCAGTTTAGTAGGGGATGATTCACCCCTCCACTTT. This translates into CASSLVGDDSPLHF.

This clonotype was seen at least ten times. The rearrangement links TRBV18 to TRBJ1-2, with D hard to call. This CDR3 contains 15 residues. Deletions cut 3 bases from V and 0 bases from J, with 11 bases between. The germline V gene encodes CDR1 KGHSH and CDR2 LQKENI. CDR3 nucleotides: TGTGCCAGCTCACCTCAACAGACCGCTAACTATGGCTACACCTTC. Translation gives CASSPQQTANYGYTF.

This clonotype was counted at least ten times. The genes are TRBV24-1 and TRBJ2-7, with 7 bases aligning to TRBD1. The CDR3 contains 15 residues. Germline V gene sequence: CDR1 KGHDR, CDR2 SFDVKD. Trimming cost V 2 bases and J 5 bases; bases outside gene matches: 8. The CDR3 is CATSDSRQGIDEQYF. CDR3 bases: TGTGCCACCAGTGATTCACGACAGGGAATCGACGAGCAGTACTTC.

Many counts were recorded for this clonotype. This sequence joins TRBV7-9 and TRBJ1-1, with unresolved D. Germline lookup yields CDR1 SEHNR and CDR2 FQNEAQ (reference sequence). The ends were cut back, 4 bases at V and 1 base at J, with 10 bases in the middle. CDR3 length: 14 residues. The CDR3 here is CASSWNRANTEAFF. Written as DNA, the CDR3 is TGTGCCAGCAGCTGGAACCGGGCGAACACTGAAGCTTTCTTT.

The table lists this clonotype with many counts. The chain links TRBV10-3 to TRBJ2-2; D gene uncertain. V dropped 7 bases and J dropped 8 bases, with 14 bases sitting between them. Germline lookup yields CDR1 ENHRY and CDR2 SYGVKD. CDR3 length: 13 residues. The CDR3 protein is CAITPGALGELFF. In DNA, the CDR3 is TGTGCCATCACTCCAGGCGCCCTGGGGGAGCTGTTTTTT.

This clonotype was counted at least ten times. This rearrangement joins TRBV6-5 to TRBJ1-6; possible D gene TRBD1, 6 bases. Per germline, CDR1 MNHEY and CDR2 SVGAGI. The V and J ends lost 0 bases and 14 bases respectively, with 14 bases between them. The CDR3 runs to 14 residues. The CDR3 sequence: CASSYSNGGLSLHF. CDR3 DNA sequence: TGTGCCAGCAGTTACTCGAACGGGGGGCTGTCCCTCCACTTT.

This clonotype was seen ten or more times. As DNA, the CDR3 is TGTGCCAGCACGGACTTGGGCGGGAGGGCCCTGCAGTTCTTC. Translating gives CASTDLGGRALQFF. J is TRBJ2-1 and V is TRBV12-3 or TRBV12-4, with 9 bases fitting TRBD2. CDR3 length equals 14 residues. The V gene end was trimmed by 7 bases and the J gene end by 12 bases; junction bases not matched to a gene: 13.

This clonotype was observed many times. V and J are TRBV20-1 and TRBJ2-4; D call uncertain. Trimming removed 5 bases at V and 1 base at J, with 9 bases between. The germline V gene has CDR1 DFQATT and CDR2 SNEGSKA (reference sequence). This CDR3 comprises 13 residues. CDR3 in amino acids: CSAPSLAKNIQYF. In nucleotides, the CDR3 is TGCAGTGCTCCCTCTCTCGCCAAAAACATTCAGTACTTC.